This T cell receptor (beta chain) was captured by sequencing in a study of CD8 T cells in ankylosing spondylitis. Study-wide findings and caveats: A motif of 7 to 9 highly homologous TCR beta variants was seen as apparently characteristic of ankylosing spondylitis blood. The study looked at matched synovial fluid samples from ankylosing spondylitis patients. Disease-linked clones were reported to be significantly enriched there.

With respect to this clonotype: The target antigen is unknown.

5'-RACE, quantitative and with molecular barcodes, yielded the TCR beta libraries. MiXCR, run by TCRdb on the 5' RACE reads, gives a single entry per CDR3 protein. The sample lists 250,000 to 300,000 distinct CDR3 sequences, over 15% seen once, with around 30% in the top ten. CDR1 is SGHAT, CDR2 FQNNGV, per germline. Trimming pared 1 base from V and 1 base from J, leaving 11 bases between. This CDR3 region has 15 residues. Sequencing was performed on blood, either unsorted or a sorted T cell fraction (not recorded which). The source of this sequence is a male donor with ankylosing spondylitis or in good health (not recorded which). J is TRBJ2-7 and V is TRBV11-2, with D perhaps matching TRBD1 (5 bases). The chain's CDR3 is CASSLAPTESYEQYF. Written as DNA, the CDR3 is TGTGCCAGCAGCTTAGCACCGACAGAGTCCTACGAGCAGTACTTC.